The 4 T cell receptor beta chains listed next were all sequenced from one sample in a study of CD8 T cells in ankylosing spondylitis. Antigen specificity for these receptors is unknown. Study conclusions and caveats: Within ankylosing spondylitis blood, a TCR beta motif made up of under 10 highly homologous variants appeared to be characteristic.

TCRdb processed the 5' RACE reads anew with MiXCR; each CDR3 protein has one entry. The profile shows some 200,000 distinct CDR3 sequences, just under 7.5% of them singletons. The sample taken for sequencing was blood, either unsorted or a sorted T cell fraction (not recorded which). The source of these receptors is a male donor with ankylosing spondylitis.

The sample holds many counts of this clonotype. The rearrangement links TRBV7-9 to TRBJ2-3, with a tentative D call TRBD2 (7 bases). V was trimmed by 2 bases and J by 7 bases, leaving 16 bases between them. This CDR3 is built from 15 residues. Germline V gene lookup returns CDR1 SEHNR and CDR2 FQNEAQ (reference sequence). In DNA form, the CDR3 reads TGTGCCAGCAGCTTATTGTCAGGGGAGGGAAATACGCAGTATTTT. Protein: CASSLLSGEGNTQYF.

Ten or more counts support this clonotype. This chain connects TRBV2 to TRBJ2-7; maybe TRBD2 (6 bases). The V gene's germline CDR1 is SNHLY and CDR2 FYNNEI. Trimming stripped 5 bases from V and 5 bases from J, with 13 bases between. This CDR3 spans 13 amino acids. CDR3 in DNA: TGTGCCAGCAGTTTATTAGCGGATCACGAGCAGTACTTC. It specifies CASSLLADHEQYF.

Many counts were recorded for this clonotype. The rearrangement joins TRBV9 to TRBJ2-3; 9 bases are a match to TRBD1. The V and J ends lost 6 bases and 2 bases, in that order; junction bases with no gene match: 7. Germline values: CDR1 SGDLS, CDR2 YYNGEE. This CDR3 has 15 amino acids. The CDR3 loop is CASTEGQGTTDTQYF. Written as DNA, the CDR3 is TGTGCCAGCACCGAGGGACAGGGAACCACAGATACGCAGTATTTT.

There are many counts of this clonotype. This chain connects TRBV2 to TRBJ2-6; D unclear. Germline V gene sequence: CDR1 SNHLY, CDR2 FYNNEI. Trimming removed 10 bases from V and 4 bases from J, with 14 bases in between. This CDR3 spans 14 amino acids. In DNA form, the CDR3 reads TGTGCCACCCCACGGGCCTACGGGGCCAACGTCCTGACTTTC. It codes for CATPRAYGANVLTF.